Below are 18 T cell receptor beta chains sequenced from a single sample in a study of cytomegalovirus exposure and HLA in healthy donors. The PCR contained 60 Vbeta and 13 Jbeta primers. Sequenced by immunoSEQ multiplex PCR; TCRdb stores in-frame clones only, minus some. The sample consists of just under 95,000 clones, approximately 81% of them appearing once. The material sequenced was PBMCs. These receptors were obtained from a girl aged 2 to 9 in good health and CMV-seropositive.

This chain joins TRBV6-5 and TRBJ1-2; TRBD1 matches at 11 bases. Per the germline V gene, CDR1 is MNHEY and CDR2 is SVGAGI. This CDR3 comprises 15 residues. Germline trimming cut 5 bases from V and 4 bases from J; bases unmatched to any gene: 6. CDR3 residues: CASSTGTGGGYGYTF. DNA of the CDR3: TGTGCCAGCAGTACCGGGACAGGGGGTGGCTATGGCTACACCTTC.

This clone was seen a handful of times. The genes are TRBV4-1 and TRBJ1-4, with TRBD1 matching over 9 bases. V gave up 5 bases and J gave up 8 bases; unmatched junction bases: 9. The CDR3 length is 15 residues. Germline V CDR1 and CDR2: MGHRA, YSYEKL. This CDR3 is CASSYTGGVEEKLFF. CDR3 bases: TGCGCCAGCAGCTATACAGGGGGCGTAGAGGAAAAACTGTTTTTT.

V gene TRBV28 combines with J gene TRBJ1-2; 9 nucleotides line up with TRBD1. CDR1 and CDR2 (germline): MDHEN, SYDVKM. The CDR3 contains 16 residues. J lost 6 bases, V lost 5 bases, and 13 bases had no gene match. CDR3 amino acids: CASSVAQGQGRDGYTF. DNA for the CDR3: TGTGCCAGCAGTGTTGCCCAGGGACAGGGTAGAGATGGCTACACCTTC.

This clone was seen only once. J is TRBJ1-2 and V is TRBV25-1; D might be TRBD1 (6 bases). Germline CDR1 and CDR2: MGHDK and SYGVNS. Trimming left V 5 bases short and J 5 bases short, with 15 bases between. The CDR3 contains 14 residues. DNA of the CDR3: TGTGCCAGCAGTCACGGACAGCCACCTTATGGCTACACCTTC. Protein: CASSHGQPPYGYTF.

This chain joins TRBV5-6 and TRBJ1-1; 8 bases match TRBD1. V dropped 4 bases and J dropped 1; count of bases not matched to a gene: 6. The germline V gene has CDR1 SGHDT and CDR2 YYEEEE. The CDR3 is 15 amino acids. The CDR3 here is CASSAPTGGNTEAFF. The CDR3 DNA reads TGTGCCAGCAGCGCTCCAACAGGGGGGAACACTGAAGCTTTCTTT.

This chain connects TRBV30 to TRBJ1-1; 9 nucleotides align to TRBD1. The CDR3 spans 16 residues. The germline V gene has CDR1 GTSNPN and CDR2 SVGIG (reference sequence). V was pared by 0 bases and J by 0 bases, with 5 bases of the junction left unmatched. CDR3 sequence (DNA): TGTGCCTGGAGTGTCGGGACAGGGCTCATGAACACTGAAGCTTTCTTT. Encoded protein: CAWSVGTGLMNTEAFF.

V gene TRBV6-1 combines with J gene TRBJ1-3; 7 bases agree with TRBD1. Per germline, CDR1 MNHNS and CDR2 SASEGT. The V segment lost 10 bases and the J segment 7 bases; nucleotides outside the gene matches: 7. This CDR3 region has 12 residues. CDR3 nucleotides: TGTGCCACCAATCGACAGGGTAACACCATATATTTT. Translating it yields CATNRQGNTIYF.

This clone was counted a single time. The chain joins TRBV29-1 to TRBJ2-7; the D gene is possibly TRBD2 (6 bases). There are 17 residues in the CDR3. Trimming shortened V by 2 bases and J by 0 bases, and 20 bases separated the two germline ends. Looked up from germline, CDR1 is SQVTM and CDR2 is ANQGSEA. In DNA, the CDR3 is TGCAGCGTTGAAAGGGAGGTTTACGGGGCAAGCTCCTACGAGCAGTACTTC. Its translation: CSVEREVYGASSYEQYF.

The CDR3 nucleotides read TGTGCCATCGAACCCCCAACCGGGTCCTACGAGCAGTACTTC. This translates into CAIEPPTGSYEQYF. The rearrangement uses TRBV7-9 and TRBJ2-7; D gene ambiguous. The germline CDR1 and CDR2 sequences are SEHNR and FQNEAQ (reference sequence). The V gene lost 10 bases and the J gene lost 1 base, with 17 bases spanning the gap. This CDR3 has 14 amino acids. Complete variable domain (other parts from reference TRBV7-9 and TRBJ2-7): DTGVSQNPRHKITKRGQNVTFRCDPISEHNRLYWYRQTLGQGPEFLTYFQNEAQLEKSRLLSDRFSAERPKGSFSTLEIQRTEQGDSAMYLCAIEPPTGSYEQYFGPGTRLTVT.

CDR3: CASSSRQLHHYGYTF. The DNA of the CDR3 is TGTGCCAGCAGCTCCCGACAGCTTCACCACTATGGCTACACCTTC. The chain joins TRBV5-6 to TRBJ1-2, with TRBD1 as a possible D gene (5 bases). V dropped 3 bases and J dropped 3 bases, with 15 bases sitting between them. CDR1 is SGHDT and CDR2 is YYEEEE in the germline V gene. The CDR3 loop spans 15 amino acids.

This clone was seen only a few times. This sequence joins TRBV27 and TRBJ2-1; D gene uncertain. This CDR3 contains 11 residues. Germline V gene data show CDR1 as MNHEY and CDR2 as SMNVEV (reference sequence). Between the trimmed V and J ends, which lost 6 bases and 3 bases, there was a span of 3 bases. CDR3 nucleotide sequence: TGTGCCAGCAGACTCTACAATGAGCAGTTCTTC. Translation gives CASRLYNEQFF.

This chain links TRBV27 with TRBJ2-7, with D tentatively TRBD2 (6 bases). Trimming left V 2 bases short and J 6 bases short, with 14 bases between. The CDR3 totals 14 residues. CDR1 and CDR2 from the germline V gene are MNHEY and SMNVEV (reference sequence). The chain's CDR3 is CASSLIRGGREQYF. In DNA, the CDR3 is TGTGCCAGCAGTTTAATTCGGGGAGGTCGCGAGCAGTACTTC.

This clone was seen only a few times. V usage is TRBV19 and J usage is TRBJ1-2; tentatively, D is TRBD1 (5 bases). This CDR3 contains 15 residues. The V gene lost 3 bases and the J gene lost 2 bases, with 13 bases spanning the gap. Germline-derived CDR1 and CDR2 are LNHDA and SQIVND (reference sequence). CDR3 amino acids: CASSMAQGGNYGYTF. DNA of the CDR3: TGTGCCAGTAGTATGGCGCAGGGTGGCAACTATGGCTACACCTTC.

This chain joins TRBV19 and TRBJ2-7; a possible D gene is TRBD2 (6 bases). Germline lookup yields CDR1 LNHDA and CDR2 SQIVND (reference sequence). The CDR3 covers 15 residues. V lost 0 bases and J lost 1, with 10 bases in between. In nucleotides, the CDR3 is TGTGCCAGTAGTATAGACCAGGGACTTTCCTACGAGCAGTACTTC. This sequence encodes CASSIDQGLSYEQYF.

The chain has TRBV7-2 and TRBJ2-5; 7 positions agree with TRBD2. This CDR3 has 15 amino acids. V shed 5 bases and J 5 bases; nucleotides not matched to a gene: 11. Per the germline V gene, CDR1 is SGHTA and CDR2 is FQGNSA. The CDR3 loop reads CASSQRPPGGETQYF. CDR3 sequence (DNA): TGTGCCAGCAGCCAACGGCCCCCCGGGGGGGAGACCCAGTACTTC.

J is TRBJ1-2 and V is TRBV18; 8 nucleotides agree with TRBD1. This CDR3 comprises 16 residues. Germline CDR1 reads KGHSH; CDR2 reads LQKENI. After removal of 2 bases from V and 4 bases from J, the junction contained 9 bases not matched to a gene. CDR3 coding DNA: TGTGCCAGCTCACCAGCCGGGACAGGAGGGATCTATGGCTACACCTTC. Translated, it gives CASSPAGTGGIYGYTF.

This clone has only a few counts. V usage is TRBV5-1 and J usage is TRBJ1-2, with 7 bases identical to TRBD1. The CDR3 length is 13 residues. With 3 bases clipped from V and 3 bases from J, the junction kept 2 bases outside the gene matches. CDR1 and CDR2 from the germline V gene are SGHRS and YFSETQ. CDR3 bases: TGCGCCAGCAGCTCGGGACAGCACTATGGCTACACCTTC. Amino acids: CASSSGQHYGYTF.

The genes are TRBV28 and TRBJ2-1; D might be TRBD2 (6 bases). Germline V gene lookup returns CDR1 MDHEN and CDR2 SYDVKM. This CDR3 spans 13 amino acids. V was cut by 4 bases and J by 6 bases, with 10 bases left in between. The CDR3 protein is CASSSGGLNEQFF. The CDR3 region has the DNA TGTGCCAGCAGTTCCGGGGGACTCAATGAGCAGTTCTTC.